A single count supports the clone carrying this TCR beta chain. An end of the junction differs from the germline gene, which may be a read error. This sample stems from a study of molecular identifiers for immune sequencing clone quantification. Per the germline V gene, CDR1 is MDHEN and CDR2 is SYDVKM. This CDR3 is built from 14 residues. TCRdb used MiXCR to reprocess the PCR reads, holding one entry per CDR3 protein. This table has a few hundred thousand distinct CDR3 sequences, roughly 25% appearing once. The source of this sequence is a human donor in good health. Some libraries in this study had Jurkat cell RNA spiked in. The sequencing sample was made of naive CD8+ T cells from blood, with Jurkat cell RNA spiked in. As to subset: FACS-sorted CD8+CD4-CCR7+CD45RA+ naive T cells. The chain carries TRBV28 and TRBJ1-1; D is unclear. The CDR3 region is CASSLGRPNTEALF. CDR3 bases: TGTGCCAGCAGTTTAGGCCGCCCGAACACTGAAGCTCTCTTT.